A single sample gave rise to the 26 T cell receptor beta chains below, sequenced in a study of beta chain features in type 1 diabetes. Reverse transcribing all isolated RNA meant expressed TCRB transcripts were sequenced. Some clones are missing from TCRdb's copy, which holds only in-frame ones; the method was immunoSEQ multiplex PCR. Among about 620,000 clones, about 16% were seen once, and the ten largest hold approximately 0.087%. What was sequenced was naive CD4+ T cells from blood. All receptors derive from a man aged 18 to 29 in good health.

V gene TRBV6-1 combines with J gene TRBJ1-5, with D tentatively TRBD1 (5 bases). Trimming took 7 bases from V and 0 from J, leaving 13 bases between them. Germline V lookup: CDR1 MNHNS, CDR2 SASEGT. The CDR3 consists of 15 residues. The CDR3 DNA reads as TGTGCCAGCACAAGGGGAAGGAATAGCAATCAGCCCCAGCATTTT. It is translated as CASTRGRNSNQPQHF.

The chain links TRBV7-3 to TRBJ1-6; TRBD1 aligns across 7 bases. Germline CDR1 reads SGHTA; CDR2 reads FQGTGA. The CDR3 covers 16 residues. V dropped 5 bases and J dropped 7; count of bases not matched to a gene: 11. The CDR3 DNA is TGTGCCAGCAGCAGAAACAGGGGAGGCCCCAATTCACCCCTCCACTTT. Its translation is CASSRNRGGPNSPLHF.

On this clone itself: One end of the junction fails to match germline, which may point to a read error. This CDR3 is CASSEGAGGRETQYF. DNA for the CDR3: TGTGCCAGCAGCGAAGGCGCAGGGGGCAGGGAGACCCAGTACTTC. The V gene is TRBV2, the J gene TRBJ2-5; TRBD1 agrees at 8 bases. CDR3 length: 15 amino acids. Germline V gene data show CDR1 as SNHLY and CDR2 as FYNNEI.

The rearrangement uses TRBV9 and TRBJ2-4; 7 bases align to TRBD2. The CDR3 extends over 16 amino acids. Germline CDR1 SGDLS, CDR2 YYNGEE. V shed 1 base, J shed 1 base, and the junction held 5 bases outside the gene matches. The CDR3: CASSVYDGRAKNIQYF. The CDR3 nucleotides are TGTGCCAGCAGCGTATACGACGGGAGGGCCAAAAACATTCAGTACTTC.

The CDR3 loop is CASSPNAYEQFF. For the CDR3, the DNA is TGTGCCAGCAGCCCCAACGCCTATGAGCAGTTCTTC. This chain links TRBV9 with TRBJ2-1, with D hard to call. The CDR3 covers 12 residues. V was clipped by 4 bases and J by 8 bases, with 10 bases between them. Germline V gene lookup returns CDR1 SGDLS and CDR2 YYNGEE.

This clone was seen more than once but under ten times. J is TRBJ2-3 and V is TRBV30; no clear D. V lost 0 bases to trimming and J lost 6 bases, with 7 bases between them. This CDR3 is built from 12 residues. Germline-derived CDR1 and CDR2 are GTSNPN and SVGIG (reference sequence). The CDR3 DNA sequence: TGTGCCTGGAGTGTATCGAGGGATACGCAGTATTTT. Encoded protein: CAWSVSRDTQYF.

The chain is built from TRBV29-1 and TRBJ1-3; D is ambiguous. V was shortened by 4 bases and J by 0 bases, with 10 bases between the two germline ends. CDR1 and CDR2 (germline): SQVTM, ANQGSEA. The CDR3 is 14 residues long. CDR3 region: CSVAGDYSGNTIYF. The DNA of the CDR3 is TGCAGCGTTGCAGGCGACTACTCTGGAAACACCATATATTTT. Combining the CDR3 with reference TRBV29-1 and TRBJ1-3 gives the whole variable domain SAVISQKPSRDICQRGTSLTIQCQVDSQVTMMFWYRQQPGQSLTLIATANQGSEATYESGFVIDKFPISRPNLTFSTLTVSNMSPEDSSIYLCSVAGDYSGNTIYFGEGSWLTVV.

The rearrangement joins TRBV7-3 to TRBJ1-2; a weak D match, TRBD1 (6 bases). The V end lost 5 bases, the J end lost 4 bases, and 11 bases lay between the germline ends. The length of the CDR3 is 13 residues. Germline values: CDR1 SGHTA, CDR2 FQGTGA. This CDR3 reads CASSPTGLYGYTF. CDR3 nucleotide sequence: TGTGCCAGCAGCCCGACAGGCCTCTATGGCTACACCTTC.

The rearrangement uses TRBV5-1 and TRBJ2-2; D ambiguous. This CDR3 comprises 13 residues. Trimming cost V 4 bases and J 6 bases, with 10 bases left between them. Per the germline V gene, CDR1 is SGHRS and CDR2 is YFSETQ. The CDR3 region is CASSPLNSGELFF. The CDR3 bases are TGCGCCAGCAGCCCTCTCAACTCCGGGGAGCTGTTTTTT. Variable domain in full (rest from reference TRBV5-1 and TRBJ2-2): KAGVTQTPRYLIKTRGQQVTLSCSPISGHRSVSWYQQTPGQGLQFLFEYFSETQRNKGNFPGRFSGRQFSNSRSEMNVSTLELGDSALYLCASSPLNSGELFFGEGSRLTVL.

The genes are TRBV18 and TRBJ2-4; TRBD1 matches 8 bases. CDR3 size: 17 residues. The junction had 12 bases not matched to a gene; V was cut back by 0 bases and J by 8 bases. From germline, CDR1 is KGHSH and CDR2 LQKENI. The CDR3: CASSPPGTGWRGDIQYF. The DNA for the CDR3 is TGTGCCAGCTCACCACCGGGGACAGGCTGGCGAGGTGACATTCAGTACTTC.

The chain employs TRBV27 and TRBJ1-5; TRBD1 is a possible D gene (5 bases). Germline assignment: CDR1 MNHEY and CDR2 SMNVEV (reference sequence). Trimming left V 6 bases short and J 5 bases short, with 14 bases between. The CDR3 covers 14 residues. CDR3 sequence (DNA): TGTGCCAGCAGCCTGAGGGGTATAGATCAGCCCCAGCATTTT. It yields the protein CASSLRGIDQPQHF.

This clone has more than one count but fewer than ten. This chain links TRBV30 with TRBJ1-2; possible D gene TRBD1, 5 bases. Germline values: CDR1 GTSNPN, CDR2 SVGIG (reference sequence). The CDR3 extends over 12 amino acids. Trimming removed 2 bases at V and 5 bases at J, with 9 bases between. The CDR3 protein is CAWSWGEYGYTF. The CDR3, as DNA: TGTGCCTGGAGTTGGGGGGAATATGGCTACACCTTC.

The chain combines TRBV6-5 with TRBJ2-7; the D gene could be TRBD1 or TRBD2 (5 bases each). The CDR3 loop spans 15 amino acids. The germline V and J ends were trimmed by 0 bases and 10 bases, with 19 bases remaining between them. Germline lookup yields CDR1 MNHEY and CDR2 SVGAGI. The CDR3 region has the DNA TGTGCCAGCAGTTACTCGAGGGGCAGCTATCGCCCACAGTACTTC. Its protein product is CASSYSRGSYRPQYF.

This clone has more than one count but fewer than ten. This chain joins TRBV30 and TRBJ1-2; no firm D call. The CDR3 is 12 residues long. From germline, CDR1 is GTSNPN and CDR2 SVGIG (reference sequence). The V end was cut by 2 bases, the J end by 7 bases, with 11 bases between. CDR3 sequence (DNA): TGTGCCTGGAGTAATGTCGTCGGTGGCTACACCTTC. Its protein product is CAWSNVVGGYTF. The variable domain in full, completed from reference TRBV30 and TRBJ1-2, reads SQTIHQWPATLVQPVGSPLSLECTVEGTSNPNLYWYRQAAGRGLQLLFYSVGIGQISSEVPQNLSASRPQDRQFILSSKKLLLSDSGFYLCAWSNVVGGYTFGSGTRLTVV.

The CDR3 region is CAISSSSGGRADTQYF. The CDR3 DNA is TGTGCCATCAGTTCATCTAGCGGGGGTCGGGCAGATACGCAGTATTTT. The chain joins TRBV10-3 to TRBJ2-3, with 10 positions matching TRBD2. The length of the CDR3 is 16 residues. V shed 5 bases and J 4 bases; nucleotides not matched to a gene: 9. The germline V gene encodes CDR1 ENHRY and CDR2 SYGVKD.

The rearrangement uses TRBV6-6 and TRBJ2-1; the D gene is possibly TRBD2 (5 bases). Looked up from germline, CDR1 is MNHNY and CDR2 is SVGAGI (reference sequence). Trimming removed 10 bases at V and 9 bases at J, with 19 bases between. This CDR3 comprises 13 residues. The DNA of the CDR3 is TGTGCCACCGAAACCGGGGATAATGGTGAGCAGTTCTTC. This translates into CATETGDNGEQFF.

In this sample, this clone turned up a few times. CDR3 nucleotide sequence: TGTGCCAGCAGCCTCAGGGGGCCGGTCACCGGGGAGCTGTTTTTT. It codes for CASSLRGPVTGELFF. This chain uses TRBV7-2 with TRBJ2-2, with 8 bases aligning to TRBD1. This CDR3 region has 15 residues. Losses at the gene ends were 5 bases for V and 4 bases for J; bases not matched to a gene: 6. The germline V gene has CDR1 SGHTA and CDR2 FQGNSA.

The genes are TRBV5-1 and TRBJ1-4, with 8 bases matching TRBD1. This CDR3 has 15 residues. Looked up from germline, CDR1 is SGHRS and CDR2 is YFSETQ. The junction had 12 bases not matched to a gene; V was cut back by 4 bases and J by 10 bases. The DNA of the CDR3 is TGCGCCAGCAGCACGGACAGGGAGGGTAGCGGAAAACTGTTTTTT. Amino acids: CASSTDREGSGKLFF.

This clone was found a few times. V usage is TRBV4-1 and J usage is TRBJ2-7, with 7 bases matching TRBD1. Germline V gives CDR1 MGHRA, CDR2 YSYEKL. The junction had 10 bases not matched to a gene; V was cut back by 4 bases and J by 4 bases. The CDR3 has 15 residues. CDR3 coding DNA: TGCGCCAGCAGCCCCTCCAGGGGGTGGGGGTACGAGCAGTACTTC. It codes for CASSPSRGWGYEQYF.

The CDR3 region is CASSLDRGQETQYF. In nucleotides, the CDR3 is TGCGCCAGCAGCTTGGATCGGGGCCAAGAGACCCAGTACTTC. The rearrangement joins TRBV5-1 to TRBJ2-5; tentatively, D is TRBD2 (5 bases). Germline V lookup: CDR1 SGHRS, CDR2 YFSETQ. V shed 0 bases and J shed 1 base, with 7 bases lying between them. The CDR3 loop spans 14 amino acids.

V is TRBV7-9 and J is TRBJ2-5, with D perhaps being TRBD1 or TRBD2 (5 bases each). The CDR3 length is 13 residues. V was pared by 1 base and J by 13 bases, with 16 bases between. Germline-derived CDR1 and CDR2 are SEHNR and FQNEAQ (reference sequence). The CDR3 protein is CASSLGDRGEGYF. The CDR3 DNA reads as TGTGCCAGCAGCTTAGGAGACCGGGGCGAGGGGTACTTC.

This clone was detected a few times. This sequence joins TRBV28 and TRBJ2-5; 8 bases are shared with TRBD2. V was pared by 8 bases and J by 6 bases, with 14 bases of the junction left unmatched. CDR1 MDHEN and CDR2 SYDVKM come from the germline V gene. The CDR3 extends over 15 amino acids. The CDR3 loop is CASRSRTSGYQTQYF. The CDR3 coding sequence is TGTGCCAGCCGCTCAAGAACTAGCGGCTATCAGACCCAGTACTTC.

In this sample, this clone turned up a few times. The chain is built from TRBV6-5 and TRBJ1-1; D possibly corresponds to TRBD1 (6 bases). The CDR3 is made up of 14 amino acids. The V end was cut by 9 bases, the J end by 4 bases, with 18 bases between. Germline CDR1 MNHEY, CDR2 SVGAGI. This chain's CDR3 is CASNRDNLFTEAFF. In DNA, the CDR3 is TGTGCCAGTAACCGGGACAATCTTTTCACTGAAGCTTTCTTT.

The sample holds a few counts of this clone. The CDR3 is CASSPRRGVSSEQYF. The CDR3, as DNA: TGTGCCAGCAGCCCCCGTAGGGGGGTGTCTAGCGAGCAGTACTTC. This chain connects TRBV14 to TRBJ2-7, with D perhaps TRBD1 or TRBD2 (6 bases each). V was shortened by 4 bases and J by 6 bases, with 19 bases between the two germline ends. CDR1 is SGHDN and CDR2 is FVKESK in the germline V gene. CDR3 length: 15 amino acids.

The CDR3 is CATSRDTGSTQYF. In DNA form, the CDR3 reads TGTGCCACCAGCAGAGATACCGGGAGTACGCAGTATTTT. The chain employs TRBV15 and TRBJ2-3; D possibly corresponds to TRBD2 (6 bases). The CDR3 sequence is 13 residues long. The V end lost 0 bases, the J end lost 8 bases, and 9 bases lay between the germline ends. Germline CDR1 and CDR2: LNHNV and YYDKDF (reference sequence).

This clone was seen a few times. The gene calls are TRBV9 and TRBJ2-7; D remains ambiguous. The germline CDR1 and CDR2 sequences are SGDLS and YYNGEE. V lost 4 bases and J 0 bases, leaving 17 bases between the germline ends. This CDR3 is built from 16 residues. CDR3 sequence: CASSPRGDGISYEQYF. CDR3 nucleotide sequence: TGTGCCAGCAGCCCCCGTGGTGACGGTATCTCCTACGAGCAGTACTTC.